One and the same sample provided the 21 T cell receptor beta chains below, sequenced in a study of cytomegalovirus exposure and HLA in healthy donors. It was with 60 Vbeta and 13 Jbeta primers that the PCR ran. Sequencing was performed with immunoSEQ multiplex PCR; in TCRdb, only in-frame clones are kept and a portion is missing. This sample carries 70,000 to 95,000 clones, roughly 60% of them seen once, and the ten largest clones take around 5%. The sequencing input was PBMCs. The source is a woman under 40 in good health and CMV-seropositive.

V gene TRBV18 combines with J gene TRBJ1-2, with TRBD1 matching over 7 bases. The germline gives CDR1 KGHSH, CDR2 LQKENI. J was trimmed by 2 bases and V by 2 bases; bases with no gene match: 5. This CDR3 is built from 15 residues. The CDR3 sequence: CASSPGTEGNYGYTF. CDR3 bases: TGTGCCAGCTCACCAGGGACAGAGGGGAACTATGGCTACACCTTC.

V and J are TRBV2 and TRBJ1-6, with 7 bases that match TRBD1. V lost 4 bases and J lost 10; bases outside the gene matches: 7. CDR3 size: 14 residues. Per the germline V gene, CDR1 is SNHLY and CDR2 is FYNNEI. For the CDR3, the DNA is TGTGCCAGCAGTGGTAGACAGGGCGGCTCACCCCTCCACTTT. Its protein product is CASSGRQGGSPLHF.

The chain employs TRBV5-6 and TRBJ2-5; 7 nucleotides align to TRBD2. This CDR3 has 13 amino acids. The V and J ends lost 4 bases and 4 bases, in that order; junction bases with no gene match: 4. Germline CDR1 SGHDT, CDR2 YYEEEE. The CDR3 DNA follows: TGTGCCAGCAGCGTGGGACTAACAGAGACCCAGTACTTC. It is translated as CASSVGLTETQYF. Full variable domain (missing parts from reference TRBV5-6 and TRBJ2-5): DAGVTQSPTHLIKTRGQQVTLRCSPKSGHDTVSWYQQALGQGPQFIFQYYEEEERQRGNFPDRFSGHQFPNYSSELNVNALLLGDSALYLCASSVGLTETQYFGPGTRLLVL.

The V call is TRBV10-1, the J call TRBJ1-2; TRBD1 matches 8 bases. CDR3 length: 13 amino acids. Per the germline V gene, CDR1 is WNHNN and CDR2 is SYGVQD (reference sequence). J lost 5 bases, V lost 4 bases, and 3 bases had no gene match. The CDR3 region is CASSGDRLYGYTF. The CDR3, as DNA: TGCGCCAGCAGTGGGGACAGGCTTTATGGCTACACCTTC.

This clone occurred a few times. The chain links TRBV4-2 to TRBJ2-7; 8 bases line up with TRBD1. V shed 1 base and J 5 bases; nucleotides not matched to a gene: 13. Per germline, CDR1 LGHNA and CDR2 YNFKEQ. This CDR3 has 17 residues. CDR3 in amino acids: CASSQASLDREINEQYF. The CDR3 nucleotides are TGTGCCAGCAGCCAAGCATCATTGGACAGGGAGATCAACGAGCAGTACTTC.

The chain links TRBV6-5 to TRBJ2-7; 9 bases fit TRBD1. This CDR3 is 13 amino acids long. The germline CDR1 and CDR2 sequences are MNHEY and SVGAGI. The V segment lost 6 bases and the J segment 2 bases; nucleotides outside the gene matches: 2. For the CDR3, the DNA is TGTGCCAGCAGGGGGACAGGGACCTACGAGCAGTACTTC. Translating gives CASRGTGTYEQYF.

This clone has only a few counts. The chain employs TRBV7-8 and TRBJ2-2, with TRBD1 matching over 11 bases. This CDR3 comprises 15 residues. V shed 4 bases and J 5 bases; nucleotides not matched to a gene: 3. The germline CDR1 and CDR2 sequences are SGHVS and FQNEAQ. The CDR3 spells CASSWRDRGTGELFF. The CDR3 coding sequence is TGTGCCAGCAGCTGGCGGGACAGGGGGACCGGGGAGCTGTTTTTT. Variable domain in full (rest from reference TRBV7-8 and TRBJ2-2): GAGVSQSPRYKVAKRGQDVALRCDPISGHVSLFWYQQALGQGPEFLTYFQNEAQLDKSGLPSDRFFAERPEGSVSTLKIQRTQQEDSAVYLCASSWRDRGTGELFFGEGSRLTVL.

The CDR3: CASSQAMGYEQYF. The CDR3 DNA follows: TGCGCCAGCAGCCAAGCAATGGGCTACGAGCAGTACTTC. The J gene is TRBJ2-5, the V gene TRBV4-1; no reliable D call. The J call may be in error: the DNA end matches TRBJ2-7 better. Germline V gene sequence: CDR1 MGHRA, CDR2 YSYEKL. This CDR3 contains 13 residues.

This chain uses TRBV21-1 with TRBJ2-1; the tabulated D call, TRBD2, remains unverified against the DNA. TRBV21-1 is classified as a pseudogene. The CDR3 runs to 18 residues. In DNA form, the CDR3 reads TGTGCCAGCAGCAAAGCGGGGACTAGCCGCAGCTCCTACAATGAGCAGTTCTTC. The encoded protein is CASSKAGTSRSSYNEQFF.

This clone has only a few counts. The V and J genes are TRBV7-2 and TRBJ2-3; TRBD2 is a possible D gene (6 bases). This CDR3 spans 17 amino acids. Germline V gene sequence: CDR1 SGHTA, CDR2 FQGNSA. The V gene lost 1 base and the J gene lost 5 bases, with 19 bases spanning the gap. The CDR3 protein is CASSLGLSGPAGDTQYF. The CDR3 nucleotides are TGTGCCAGCAGCTTAGGTCTTAGCGGCCCAGCCGGAGATACGCAGTATTTT.

The chain uses TRBV6-1 and TRBJ1-1; possibly TRBD1 for D (5 bases). V was clipped by 6 bases and J by 3 bases, with 11 bases between them. The CDR3 sequence is 13 residues long. The germline gives CDR1 MNHNS, CDR2 SASEGT. The CDR3 reads CASRRGLYTEAFF. The CDR3 DNA reads TGTGCCAGCAGAAGGGGACTGTACACTGAAGCTTTCTTT.

In its sample, this clone was seen a few times. Written as DNA, the CDR3 is TGCGCCAGCAGCCTCCTAGGACAGGACCCCGGGGAGCTGTTTTTT. This translates into CASSLLGQDPGELFF. The chain is built from TRBV4-3 and TRBJ2-2; 7 nucleotides line up with TRBD1. This CDR3 has 15 residues. Trimming at V came to 4 bases and at J to 6 bases, leaving 8 bases not matched to a gene. CDR1 and CDR2 from the germline V gene are LGHNA and YSLEER.

The V and J genes are TRBV4-2 and TRBJ2-3; 8 bases agree with TRBD2. J was trimmed by 2 bases and V by 0 bases; bases with no gene match: 4. There are 16 residues in the CDR3. The germline V gene has CDR1 LGHNA and CDR2 YNFKEQ. The CDR3 region is CASSQELAANTDTQYF. CDR3 nucleotides: TGTGCCAGCAGCCAAGAACTAGCGGCCAACACAGATACGCAGTATTTT.

The chain links TRBV6-5 to TRBJ2-7, with TRBD1 identical over 8 bases. V gave up 2 bases and J gave up 0 bases; unmatched junction bases: 3. Germline CDR1 reads MNHEY; CDR2 reads SVGAGI. This CDR3 is 15 amino acids long. The DNA for the CDR3 is TGTGCCAGCAGTTACCGGGACAGGACCTCCTACGAGCAGTACTTC. Translation: CASSYRDRTSYEQYF.

The CDR3 here is CASRGLAHSTDTQYF. The CDR3 DNA reads as TGCGCCAGCAGAGGACTAGCCCACTCCACAGATACGCAGTATTTT. The chain uses TRBV5-1 and TRBJ2-3, with 8 bases identical to TRBD2. V was clipped by 5 bases and J by 2 bases; unmatched bases: 7. Germline-derived CDR1 and CDR2 are SGHRS and YFSETQ. CDR3 length: 15 amino acids.

This clone was seen a few times. This chain connects TRBV6-5 to TRBJ1-1; 7 bases fit TRBD1. The V gene's germline CDR1 is MNHEY and CDR2 SVGAGI. The CDR3 contains 13 residues. The J segment lost 7 bases and the V segment lost 6 bases, leaving 8 bases of the junction unmatched. The CDR3 DNA reads as TGTGCCAGCAGACAATACCGGGACAGTGAAGCTTTCTTT. Protein product: CASRQYRDSEAFF.

This rearrangement joins TRBV7-6 to TRBJ2-7, with D unclear. The CDR3 is made up of 11 amino acids. V lost 3 bases and J lost 6, with 6 bases in between. Germline V gene sequence: CDR1 SGHVS, CDR2 FNYEAQ. CDR3 coding DNA: TGTGCCAGCAGCTTCGGTTCCGAGCAGTACTTC. Its protein product is CASSFGSEQYF.

V and J are TRBV7-2 and TRBJ2-7; possibly TRBD1 for D (6 bases). Trimming left V 5 bases short and J 3 bases short, with 20 bases between. The CDR3 extends over 16 amino acids. Germline CDR1 reads SGHTA; CDR2 reads FQGNSA. The CDR3 region is CASSLGRQVLSYEQYF. DNA for the CDR3: TGTGCCAGCAGCCTGGGCAGACAGGTCCTGAGCTACGAGCAGTACTTC.

The rearrangement links TRBV5-4 to TRBJ1-2, with 11 bases aligning to TRBD1. The V and J ends lost 4 bases and 4 bases, in that order; junction bases with no gene match: 6. In germline, CDR1 is SGHNT, CDR2 YYREEE (reference sequence). This CDR3 has 15 amino acids. CDR3 DNA sequence: TGTGCCAGCAGCCCGGGACAGGGGGAACTCTATGGCTACACCTTC. Its protein product is CASSPGQGELYGYTF.

This clone has more than one count but fewer than ten. The rearrangement joins TRBV28 to TRBJ2-7; maybe TRBD1 (6 bases). This CDR3 has 11 amino acids. Trimming cost V 6 bases and J 4 bases, with 7 bases left between them. CDR1 and CDR2 (germline): MDHEN, SYDVKM. This CDR3 is CASRDSYEQYF. The CDR3 DNA follows: TGTGCCAGCAGGGACAGTTACGAGCAGTACTTC. The full variable domain, its missing parts supplied by reference TRBV28 and TRBJ2-7, is DVKVTQSSRYLVKRTGEKVFLECVQDMDHENMFWYRQDPGLGLRLIYFSYDVKMKEKGDIPEGYSVSREKKERFSLILESASTNQTSMYLCASRDSYEQYFGPGTRLTVT.

The chain carries TRBV7-9 and TRBJ1-1, with a possible D match to TRBD1 (5 bases). This CDR3 has 13 residues. The germline gives CDR1 SEHNR, CDR2 FQNEAQ (reference sequence). V was shortened by 4 bases and J by 0 bases, with 6 bases between the two germline ends. In DNA, the CDR3 is TGTGCCAGCAGCTCGACAGTGAACACTGAAGCTTTCTTT. Its protein is CASSSTVNTEAFF.